The present T cell receptor beta chain was sequenced within a study of shared clonotypes between healthy human individuals. Study-wide results and caveats: Generation probabilities of non-shared clonotypes were lower (relative to those shared by all four donors).

Assay used: immunoSEQ multiplex PCR; TCRdb lists only in-frame clones, some missing. The sample yields 1,400,000 or so clones, roughly 98.5% seen once. The CDR3 length is 14 residues. CDR1 is SGHNT and CDR2 is YYREEE in the germline V gene (reference sequence). V was trimmed by 0 bases and J by 5 bases, leaving 8 bases between them. About this clone itself: Antigen: not known.

Into CD45RA+ naive and CD45RA-negative memory subsets, the CD4+ cells were split. This chain uses TRBV5-4 with TRBJ2-2; D gene unclear. This clonotype was obtained from a man under 40 in good health. The source material was naive CD4+ T cells sorted from blood. Subset indicated: CD45RA+ positively selected. CDR3 sequence: CASSLDLFTGELFF. The CDR3 DNA reads as TGTGCCAGCAGCTTGGACCTTTTTACCGGGGAGCTGTTTTTT.